Below, 4 T cell receptor beta chains from the same sample are listed, as sequenced in a study of T cell responses to AZD1222 COVID-19 vaccine. Method: immunoSEQ multiplex PCR; TCRdb's copy keeps in-frame clones and lacks some. Counted here are about 200,000 clones, approximately 92% occurring once; the ten biggest clones make up about 1.2%. Sample: peripheral blood, taken on day 0 of AZD1222 vaccination. The receptors come from an adult in good health.

Only one count was recorded for this clone. Different DNA sequences within this sample yield the same CDR3. This sequence joins TRBV18 and TRBJ1-1; D might be TRBD1 (6 bases). CDR3 length equals 14 residues. Germline CDR1 reads KGHSH; CDR2 reads LQKENI. The V and J ends lost 0 bases and 2 bases respectively, with 7 bases between them. CDR3 DNA: TGTGCCAGCTCACCACCGGGACAAAACACTGAAGCTTTCTTT. Amino acid sequence: CASSPPGQNTEAFF. The variable domain in full, completed from reference TRBV18 and TRBJ1-1, reads NAGVMQNPRHLVRRRGQEARLRCSPMKGHSHVYWYRQLPEEGLKFMVYLQKENIIDESGMPKERFSAEFPKEGPSILRIQQVVRGDSAAYFCASSPPGQNTEAFFGQGTRLTVV.

In its sample, this clone was seen once. V is TRBV5-1 and J is TRBJ1-1; D not resolved. Per germline, CDR1 SGHRS and CDR2 YFSETQ. V gave up 2 bases and J gave up 3 bases, with 11 bases separating them. CDR3 length: 14 amino acids. The DNA of the CDR3 is TGCGCCAGCAGCTTTAAGGGATTGGACACTGAAGCTTTCTTT. The encoded protein is CASSFKGLDTEAFF.

The CDR3 here is CASSLERGRTEAFF. As DNA, the CDR3 is TGCGCCAGCAGCTTGGAGAGGGGTCGCACTGAAGCTTTCTTT. This chain uses TRBV5-1 with TRBJ1-1; D perhaps matches TRBD1 (5 bases). The CDR3 has 14 amino acids. Germline V gene sequence: CDR1 SGHRS, CDR2 YFSETQ. V lost 0 bases and J lost 4, with 10 bases in between.

The V and J genes are TRBV5-1 and TRBJ2-7, with D uncertain. CDR1 is SGHRS, CDR2 YFSETQ, per germline. V dropped 0 bases and J dropped 4 bases, with 8 bases sitting between them. The CDR3 covers 13 residues. As DNA, the CDR3 is TGCGCCAGCAGCTTGGAGGGTGGGTACGAGCAGTACTTC. This translates into CASSLEGGYEQYF.